This T cell receptor (beta chain) comes out of a study of glioma-infiltrating T cells after dendritic cell vaccination. Clones were sequenced by immunoSEQ multiplex PCR, and TCRdb holds only the in-frame ones, with some missing. Found here are about 92,000 clones, over 75% of them singletons; the top ten hold 15% to 19%. The sequencing used blood, collected before dendritic cell vaccination. This TCR was sampled from a human donor with glioblastoma.

This CDR3 reads CASSLRAPTRGAGEKLFF. The CDR3 region has the DNA TGTGCCAGCAGCTTAAGGGCCCCTACGCGGGGGGCAGGAGAAAAACTGTTTTTT. The V call is TRBV7-2, the J call TRBJ1-4; D perhaps matches TRBD1 (6 bases). V lost 2 bases and J lost 8, with 24 bases in between. This CDR3 comprises 18 residues. Per germline, CDR1 SGHTA and CDR2 FQGNSA.